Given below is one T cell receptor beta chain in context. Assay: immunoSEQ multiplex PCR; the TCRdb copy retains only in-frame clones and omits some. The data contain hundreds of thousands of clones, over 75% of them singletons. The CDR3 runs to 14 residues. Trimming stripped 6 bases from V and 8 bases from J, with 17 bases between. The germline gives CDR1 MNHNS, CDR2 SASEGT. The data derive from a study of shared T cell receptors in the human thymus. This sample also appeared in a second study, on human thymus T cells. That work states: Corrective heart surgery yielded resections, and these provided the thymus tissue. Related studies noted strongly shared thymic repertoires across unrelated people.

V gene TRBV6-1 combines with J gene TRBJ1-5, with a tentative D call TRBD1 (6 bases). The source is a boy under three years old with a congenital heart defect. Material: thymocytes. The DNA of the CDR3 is TGTGCCAGCAGGTTGTGGCAGGGGTGGAAGCCCCAGCATTTT. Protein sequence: CASRLWQGWKPQHF.